This passage covers 25 T cell receptor beta chains from one sample sequenced in a study of PD-L1 blockade in urothelial cancer. Generated by immunoSEQ multiplex PCR, the TCRdb table keeps only in-frame clones and is missing some. The table lists some 42,000 clones, roughly 86% of them singletons. The sequences come from PBMCs, collected around atezolizumab (anti-PD-L1) treatment. These receptors all come from a man aged 70-80 years with urothelial cancer.

This chain uses TRBV10-1 with TRBJ2-4, with 9 bases identical to TRBD2. The CDR3 has 17 amino acids. Germline values: CDR1 WNHNN, CDR2 SYGVQD (reference sequence). The V segment lost 7 bases and the J segment 0 bases; nucleotides outside the gene matches: 10. This chain's CDR3 is CASKASGIILAKNIQYF. The CDR3 nucleotides are TGCGCCAGCAAGGCTAGCGGGATAATACTAGCCAAAAACATTCAGTACTTC.

The J gene is TRBJ1-3, the V gene TRBV6-6; 9 bases line up with TRBD1. CDR1 and CDR2 from the germline V gene are MNHNY and SVGAGI (reference sequence). The CDR3 extends over 15 amino acids. J lost 2 bases, V lost 5 bases, and 4 bases had no gene match. CDR3 bases: TGTGCCAGCAGTAGCCGGGACAGGGCTGGAAACACCATATATTTT. Residues: CASSSRDRAGNTIYF.

The chain is built from TRBV10-1 and TRBJ2-7; D is undetermined. Germline values: CDR1 WNHNN, CDR2 SYGVQD (reference sequence). V was trimmed by 4 bases and J by 0 bases, leaving 4 bases between them. The CDR3 covers 12 residues. In DNA, the CDR3 is TGCGCCAGCAGTGCCAGCTCCTACGAGCAGTACTTC. This codes for CASSASSYEQYF.

The rearrangement uses TRBV28 and TRBJ1-5; 8 positions agree with TRBD1. V shed 4 bases, J shed 3 bases, and the junction held 2 bases outside the gene matches. This CDR3 has 14 amino acids. The germline V gene encodes CDR1 MDHEN and CDR2 SYDVKM. DNA of the CDR3: TGTGCCAGCAGTTGGACAGGGAACAATCAGCCCCAGCATTTT. It codes for CASSWTGNNQPQHF.

The chain is built from TRBV27 and TRBJ2-7; D is possibly TRBD2 (5 bases). CDR3 size: 16 residues. Per the germline V gene, CDR1 is MNHEY and CDR2 is SMNVEV (reference sequence). Deletions cut 4 bases from V and 0 bases from J, with 16 bases between. The chain's CDR3 is CASSSGLAGASYEQYF. CDR3 nucleotides: TGTGCCAGCAGTTCCGGACTGGCGGGCGCCTCCTACGAGCAGTACTTC.

V is TRBV2 and J is TRBJ1-4; unclear D gene. Germline V CDR1 and CDR2: SNHLY, FYNNEI. Trimming pared 4 bases from V and 12 bases from J, leaving 21 bases between. The CDR3 totals 15 residues. Here the CDR3 reads CASSAVSRGAGELFF. CDR3 nucleotide sequence: TGTGCCAGCAGTGCGGTGTCCCGGGGTGCTGGAGAACTGTTTTTT. The complete variable domain, with remaining parts taken from reference TRBV2 and TRBJ1-4, reads EPEVTQTPSHQVTQMGQEVILRCVPISNHLYFYWYRQILGQKVEFLVSFYNNEISEKSEIFDDQFSVERPDGSNFTLKIRSTKLEDSAMYFCASSAVSRGAGELFFGSGTQLSVL.

The chain carries TRBV7-8 and TRBJ2-7; 10 nucleotides align to TRBD2. Trimming removed 1 base from V and 4 bases from J; junction bases left unmatched: 10. The CDR3 runs to 17 residues. CDR1 is SGHVS and CDR2 is FQNEAQ in the germline V gene. CDR3 sequence (DNA): TGTGCCAGCAGCTTAGGAGCGGGAGGGCCCTATGATTACGAGCAGTACTTC. Translated, it gives CASSLGAGGPYDYEQYF.

The DNA for the CDR3 is TGTGCCAGCAGCTCCTCTTTAAGAGCGGGAGGGCCTTTCGAGCAGTACTTC. Amino acids: CASSSSLRAGGPFEQYF. This rearrangement joins TRBV7-9 to TRBJ2-7; 10 nucleotides agree with TRBD2. The germline V gene encodes CDR1 SEHNR and CDR2 FQNEAQ (reference sequence). The CDR3 runs 17 residues. V lost 4 bases and J lost 6; bases outside the gene matches: 15.

The gene calls are TRBV5-6 and TRBJ2-7; TRBD1 matches at 7 bases. Germline V CDR1 and CDR2: SGHDT, YYEEEE. Trimming took 5 bases from V and 2 from J; bases not matched to a gene: 10. The CDR3 runs 15 residues. This CDR3 reads CASSPAQGRTYEQYF. DNA for the CDR3: TGTGCCAGCAGTCCCGCACAGGGGCGAACCTACGAGCAGTACTTC.

This chain uses TRBV2 with TRBJ1-5; D not certain. Trimming pared 7 bases from V and 3 bases from J, leaving 10 bases between. This CDR3 region has 13 residues. Germline V gene data show CDR1 as SNHLY and CDR2 as FYNNEI. The CDR3 sequence is CASKEAVNQPQHF. The CDR3 DNA follows: TGTGCCAGCAAGGAGGCTGTCAATCAGCCCCAGCATTTT.

This clone has a handful of counts. The chain joins TRBV4-1 to TRBJ1-5; D remains unclear. The CDR3 has 15 amino acids. Germline loops: CDR1 MGHRA, CDR2 YSYEKL. The V gene lost 4 bases and the J gene lost 5 bases, with 15 bases spanning the gap. For the CDR3, the DNA is TGCGCCAGCAGCCGAGCGCCAAGGACTGATCAGCCCCAGCATTTT. Its translation: CASSRAPRTDQPQHF.

The chain employs TRBV9 and TRBJ1-3, with D possibly TRBD1 on 5 matching bases. This CDR3 is built from 17 residues. Looked up from germline, CDR1 is SGDLS and CDR2 is YYNGEE. The V end lost 0 bases, the J end lost 1 base, and 14 bases lay between the germline ends. In nucleotides, the CDR3 is TGTGCCAGCAGCGTAGGGGGTCTCCAGGGATCTGGAAACACCATATATTTT. Its protein is CASSVGGLQGSGNTIYF.

This chain joins TRBV5-1 and TRBJ1-4; no reliable D call. The CDR3 loop spans 14 amino acids. The V end was cut by 7 bases, the J end by 8 bases, with 18 bases between. Germline V gene lookup returns CDR1 SGHRS and CDR2 YFSETQ. The CDR3 protein is CASGMGVEQEKLFF. The CDR3 DNA sequence: TGCGCCAGCGGAATGGGAGTCGAACAAGAAAAACTGTTTTTT.

The rearrangement joins TRBV5-5 to TRBJ1-2; D might be TRBD1 (5 bases). Germline CDR1 and CDR2: SGHKS and YYEKEE (reference sequence). The CDR3 is 14 amino acids. V lost 0 bases and J 6 bases, leaving 12 bases between the germline ends. This chain's CDR3 is CASSLVGGVDGYTF. The CDR3 DNA reads TGTGCCAGCAGCTTGGTCGGGGGTGTAGATGGCTACACCTTC.

J is TRBJ1-2 and V is TRBV11-3; D gene unclear. Germline lookup yields CDR1 SGHNT and CDR2 YENEEA. V was shortened by 4 bases and J by 6 bases, with 12 bases between the two germline ends. CDR3 length: 13 amino acids. The CDR3 reads CASSSLLDDGYTF. The CDR3 bases are TGTGCCAGCAGCTCGCTGCTAGATGATGGCTACACCTTC. Filled out from reference TRBV11-3 and TRBJ1-2, the complete variable domain reads EAGVVQSPRYKIIEKKQPVAFWCNPISGHNTLYWYLQNLGQGPELLIRYENEEAVDDSQLPKDRFSAERLKGVDSTLKIQPAELGDSAVYLCASSSLLDDGYTFGSGTRLTVV.

The chain links TRBV18 to TRBJ2-2, with 11 bases aligning to TRBD2. Losses at the gene ends were 2 bases for V and 4 bases for J; bases not matched to a gene: 9. The CDR3 contains 18 residues. Germline V gene lookup returns CDR1 KGHSH and CDR2 LQKENI. The CDR3 spells CASSPITSGSTVTGELFF. The CDR3 coding sequence is TGTGCCAGCTCACCAATTACTAGCGGGAGCACGGTCACCGGGGAGCTGTTTTTT. The full variable domain, rest sourced from reference TRBV18 and TRBJ2-2, is NAGVMQNPRHLVRRRGQEARLRCSPMKGHSHVYWYRQLPEEGLKFMVYLQKENIIDESGMPKERFSAEFPKEGPSILRIQQVVRGDSAAYFCASSPITSGSTVTGELFFGEGSRLTVL.

The gene calls are TRBV9 and TRBJ2-7, with D maybe TRBD1 (6 bases). Between the trimmed V and J ends, which lost 2 bases and 0 bases, there was a span of 9 bases. The V gene's germline CDR1 is SGDLS and CDR2 YYNGEE. The CDR3 has 14 amino acids. Written as DNA, the CDR3 is TGTGCCAGCAGCGTTGAGGACAGCTCCTACGAGCAGTACTTC. This codes for CASSVEDSSYEQYF.

The chain couples TRBV7-2 to TRBJ2-1; 10 bases are a match to TRBD1. The trim removed 2 bases at V and 9 bases at J, leaving 7 bases unmatched. The length of the CDR3 is 15 residues. Per germline, CDR1 SGHTA and CDR2 FQGNSA. CDR3 residues: CASSLRDRGWSEQFF. The CDR3 DNA follows: TGTGCCAGCAGCTTAAGGGACAGGGGTTGGAGTGAGCAGTTCTTC.

The gene calls are TRBV5-6 and TRBJ2-2; weak D call: TRBD2 (6 bases). The V and J ends lost 3 bases and 3 bases respectively, with 15 bases between them. The length of the CDR3 is 16 residues. The germline gives CDR1 SGHDT, CDR2 YYEEEE. CDR3 sequence: CASSWGEGAYTGELFF. CDR3 DNA: TGTGCCAGCAGCTGGGGGGAAGGAGCCTACACCGGGGAGCTGTTTTTT.

V gene TRBV10-2 combines with J gene TRBJ2-5, with TRBD1 identical over 8 bases. The V gene end was trimmed by 6 bases and the J gene end by 4 bases; junction bases not matched to a gene: 13. Germline V gives CDR1 WSHSY, CDR2 SAAADI. The CDR3 runs to 16 residues. This CDR3 reads CASSPNIRGRAETQYF. The CDR3 nucleotides are TGCGCCAGCAGCCCAAACATCAGGGGGCGTGCAGAGACCCAGTACTTC.

This chain joins TRBV5-5 and TRBJ2-7; D unclear. Per the germline V gene, CDR1 is SGHKS and CDR2 is YYEKEE (reference sequence). Between the trimmed V and J ends, which lost 2 bases and 2 bases, there was a span of 11 bases. The CDR3 is made up of 14 amino acids. Here the CDR3 reads CASSFQYPPYEQYF. As DNA, the CDR3 is TGTGCCAGCAGCTTTCAGTATCCCCCCTACGAGCAGTACTTC.

The V and J genes are TRBV9 and TRBJ1-2, with 9 bases matching TRBD1. After removal of 8 bases from V and 6 bases from J, the junction contained 17 bases not matched to a gene. Germline V gene sequence: CDR1 SGDLS, CDR2 YYNGEE. This CDR3 has 16 residues. CDR3 nucleotide sequence: TGTGCCAGTTCAACCGGGACAGGGTTTTTTAAGGATGGCTACACCTTC. Its protein is CASSTGTGFFKDGYTF.

V is TRBV4-1 and J is TRBJ2-7; 7 bases are a match to TRBD1. CDR3 length: 15 residues. Trimming took 0 bases from V and 7 from J; bases not matched to a gene: 9. The germline V gene has CDR1 MGHRA and CDR2 YSYEKL. CDR3 DNA: TGCGCCAGCAGCCAAGAAGGGGACAGTCGGTGGGAGCAGTACTTC. Its translation: CASSQEGDSRWEQYF.

The chain employs TRBV2 and TRBJ1-1; TRBD1 agrees at 7 bases. The CDR3 length is 13 residues. The J segment lost 6 bases and the V segment lost 7 bases, leaving 8 bases of the junction unmatched. CDR1 is SNHLY, CDR2 FYNNEI, per germline. CDR3 residues: CASKSNRGPEAFF. CDR3 sequence (DNA): TGTGCCAGCAAGAGTAACAGGGGACCTGAAGCTTTCTTT.

J is TRBJ2-5 and V is TRBV28; the match to TRBD2 covers 12 bases. This CDR3 spans 16 amino acids. The germline V gene has CDR1 MDHEN and CDR2 SYDVKM. With V trimmed by 2 bases and J by 4 bases, 5 bases remained unmatched. The CDR3 nucleotides are TGTGCCAGCAGTTTACCTAGCGGGAGGGCCCCAGAGACCCAGTACTTC. This encodes CASSLPSGRAPETQYF.